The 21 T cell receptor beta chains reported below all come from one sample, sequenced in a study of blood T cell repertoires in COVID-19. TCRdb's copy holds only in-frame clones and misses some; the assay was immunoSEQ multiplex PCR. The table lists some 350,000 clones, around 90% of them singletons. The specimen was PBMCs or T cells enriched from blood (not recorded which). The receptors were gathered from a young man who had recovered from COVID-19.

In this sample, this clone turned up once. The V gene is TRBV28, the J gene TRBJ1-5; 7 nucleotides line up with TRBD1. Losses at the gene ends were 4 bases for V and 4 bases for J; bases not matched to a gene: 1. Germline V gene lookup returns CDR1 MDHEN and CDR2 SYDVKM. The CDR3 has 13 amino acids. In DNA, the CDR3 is TGTGCCAGCAGTTGGGACAGAAATCAGCCCCAGCATTTT. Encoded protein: CASSWDRNQPQHF.

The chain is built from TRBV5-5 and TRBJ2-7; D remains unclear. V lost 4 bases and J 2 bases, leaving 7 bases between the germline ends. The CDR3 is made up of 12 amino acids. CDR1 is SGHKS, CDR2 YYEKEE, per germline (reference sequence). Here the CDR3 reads CASSRGTYEQYF. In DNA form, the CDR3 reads TGTGCCAGCAGCCGCGGTACCTACGAGCAGTACTTC.

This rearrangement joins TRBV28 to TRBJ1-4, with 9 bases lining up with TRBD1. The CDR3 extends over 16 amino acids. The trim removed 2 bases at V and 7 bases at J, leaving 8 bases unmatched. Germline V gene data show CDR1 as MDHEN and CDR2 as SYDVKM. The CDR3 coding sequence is TGTGCCAGCAGTTTAGTCTACAGGGGGCAGAGTGAAAAACTGTTTTTT. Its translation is CASSLVYRGQSEKLFF. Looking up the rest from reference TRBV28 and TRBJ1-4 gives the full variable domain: DVKVTQSSRYLVKRTGEKVFLECVQDMDHENMFWYRQDPGLGLRLIYFSYDVKMKEKGDIPEGYSVSREKKERFSLILESASTNQTSMYLCASSLVYRGQSEKLFFGSGTQLSVL.

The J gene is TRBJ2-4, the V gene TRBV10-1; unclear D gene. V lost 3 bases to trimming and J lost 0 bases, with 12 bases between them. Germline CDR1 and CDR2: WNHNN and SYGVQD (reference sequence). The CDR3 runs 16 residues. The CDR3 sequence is CASSEVHPVAKNIQYF. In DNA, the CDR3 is TGCGCCAGCAGTGAAGTACATCCCGTAGCCAAAAACATTCAGTACTTC.

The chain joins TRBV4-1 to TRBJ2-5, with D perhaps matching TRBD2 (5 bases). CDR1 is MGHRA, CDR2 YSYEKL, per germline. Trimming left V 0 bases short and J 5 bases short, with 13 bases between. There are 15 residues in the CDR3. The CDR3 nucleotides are TGCGCCAGCAGCCAAGATTCCCCTAGCCGTGAGACCCAGTACTTC. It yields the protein CASSQDSPSRETQYF.

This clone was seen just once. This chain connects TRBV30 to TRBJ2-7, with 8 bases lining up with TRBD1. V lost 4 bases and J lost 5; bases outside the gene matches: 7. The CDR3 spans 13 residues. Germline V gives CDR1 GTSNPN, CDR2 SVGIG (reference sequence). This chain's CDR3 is CAWTTQGADEQYF. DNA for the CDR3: TGTGCCTGGACCACCCAGGGGGCTGACGAGCAGTACTTC.

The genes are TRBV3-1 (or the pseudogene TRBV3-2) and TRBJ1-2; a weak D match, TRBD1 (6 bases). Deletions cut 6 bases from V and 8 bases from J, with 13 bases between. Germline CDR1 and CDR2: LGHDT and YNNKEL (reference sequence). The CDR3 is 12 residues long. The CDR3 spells CASRKAGEGYTF. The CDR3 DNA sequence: TGTGCCAGCAGAAAGGCAGGGGAGGGCTACACCTTC.

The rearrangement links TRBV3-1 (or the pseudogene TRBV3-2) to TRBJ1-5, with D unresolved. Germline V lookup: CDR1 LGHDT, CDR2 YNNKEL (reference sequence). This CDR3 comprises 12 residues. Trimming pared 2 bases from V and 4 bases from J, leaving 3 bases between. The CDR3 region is CASSQLNQPQHF. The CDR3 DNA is TGTGCCAGCAGCCAATTAAATCAGCCCCAGCATTTT.

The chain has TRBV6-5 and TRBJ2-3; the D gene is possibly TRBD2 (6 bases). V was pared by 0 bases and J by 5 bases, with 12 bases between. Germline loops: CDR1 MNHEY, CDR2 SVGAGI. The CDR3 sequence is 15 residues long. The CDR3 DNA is TGTGCCAGCAGTTACTCGGCTTCGGAGGGAGATACGCAGTATTTT. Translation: CASSYSASEGDTQYF.

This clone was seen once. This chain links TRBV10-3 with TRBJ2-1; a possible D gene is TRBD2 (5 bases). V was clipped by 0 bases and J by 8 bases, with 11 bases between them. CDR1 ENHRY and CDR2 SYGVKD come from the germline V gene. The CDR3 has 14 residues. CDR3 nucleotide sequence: TGTGCCATCAGTGAGTCGGCTAGCTTCGATGAGCAGTTCTTC. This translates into CAISESASFDEQFF.

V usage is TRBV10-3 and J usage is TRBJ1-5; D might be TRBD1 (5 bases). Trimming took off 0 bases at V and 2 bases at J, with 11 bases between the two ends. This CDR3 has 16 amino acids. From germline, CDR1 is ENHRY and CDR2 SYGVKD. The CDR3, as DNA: TGTGCCATCAGTGAGTCTTGGGGCTCGGGCAATCAGCCCCAGCATTTT. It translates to CAISESWGSGNQPQHF.

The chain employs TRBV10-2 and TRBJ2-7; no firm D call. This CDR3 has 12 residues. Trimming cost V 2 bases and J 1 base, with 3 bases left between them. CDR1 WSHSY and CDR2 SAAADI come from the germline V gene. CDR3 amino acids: CASSEPSYEQYF. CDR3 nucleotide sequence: TGCGCCAGCAGTGAGCCGTCCTACGAGCAGTACTTC.

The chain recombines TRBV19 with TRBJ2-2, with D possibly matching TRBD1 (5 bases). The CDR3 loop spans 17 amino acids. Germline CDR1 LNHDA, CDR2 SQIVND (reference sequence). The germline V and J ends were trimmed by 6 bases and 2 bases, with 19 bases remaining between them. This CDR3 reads CASRPPSKGRNTGELFF. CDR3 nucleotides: TGTGCCAGTAGACCCCCCAGCAAGGGGCGCAACACCGGGGAGCTGTTTTTT. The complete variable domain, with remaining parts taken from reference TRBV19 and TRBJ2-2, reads DGGITQSPKYLFRKEGQNVTLSCEQNLNHDAMYWYRQDPGQGLRLIYYSQIVNDFQKGDIAEGYSVSREKKESFPLTVTSAQKNPTAFYLCASRPPSKGRNTGELFFGEGSRLTVL.

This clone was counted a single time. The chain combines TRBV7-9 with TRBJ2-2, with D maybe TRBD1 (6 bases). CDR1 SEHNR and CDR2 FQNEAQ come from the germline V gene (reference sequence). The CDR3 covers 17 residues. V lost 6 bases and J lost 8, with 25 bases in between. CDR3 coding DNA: TGTGCCAGCAGGCCTAGGACAGTCGCTGGTAACCCTGGGGAGCTGTTTTTT. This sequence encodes CASRPRTVAGNPGELFF.

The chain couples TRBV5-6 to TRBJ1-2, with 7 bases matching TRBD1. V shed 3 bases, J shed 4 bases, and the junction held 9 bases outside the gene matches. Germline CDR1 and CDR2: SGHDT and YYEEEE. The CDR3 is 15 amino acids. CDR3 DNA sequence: TGTGCCAGCAGCTCGGCAGGGGGTCTTGGCTATGGCTACACCTTC. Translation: CASSSAGGLGYGYTF.

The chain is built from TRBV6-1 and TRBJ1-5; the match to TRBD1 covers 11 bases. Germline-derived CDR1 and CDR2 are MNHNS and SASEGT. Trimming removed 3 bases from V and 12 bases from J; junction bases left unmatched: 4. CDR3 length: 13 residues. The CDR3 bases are TGTGCCAGCAGTGATCGGGGACAGGGGGACCAGCATTTT. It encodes CASSDRGQGDQHF.

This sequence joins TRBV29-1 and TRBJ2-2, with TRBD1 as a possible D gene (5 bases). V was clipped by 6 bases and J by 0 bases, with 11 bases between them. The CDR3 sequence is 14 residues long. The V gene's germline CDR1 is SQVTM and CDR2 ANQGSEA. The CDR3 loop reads CSVMTVANTGELFF. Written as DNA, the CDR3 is TGCAGCGTAATGACAGTTGCGAACACCGGGGAGCTGTTTTTT.

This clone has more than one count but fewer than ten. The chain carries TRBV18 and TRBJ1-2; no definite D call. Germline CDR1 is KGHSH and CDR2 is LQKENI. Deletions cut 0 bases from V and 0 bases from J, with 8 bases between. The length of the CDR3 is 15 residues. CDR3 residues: CASSPPLIANYGYTF. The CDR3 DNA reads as TGTGCCAGCTCACCACCACTGATAGCTAACTATGGCTACACCTTC. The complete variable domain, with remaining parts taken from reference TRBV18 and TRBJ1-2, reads NAGVMQNPRHLVRRRGQEARLRCSPMKGHSHVYWYRQLPEEGLKFMVYLQKENIIDESGMPKERFSAEFPKEGPSILRIQQVVRGDSAAYFCASSPPLIANYGYTFGSGTRLTVV.

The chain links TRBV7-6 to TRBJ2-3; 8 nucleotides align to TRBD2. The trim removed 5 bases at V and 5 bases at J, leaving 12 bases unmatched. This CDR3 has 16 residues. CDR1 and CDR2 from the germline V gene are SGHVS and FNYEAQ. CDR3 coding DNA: TGTGCCAGCAGCCCCGAATTCGGGGGGGCTGGAGATACGCAGTATTTT. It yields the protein CASSPEFGGAGDTQYF.

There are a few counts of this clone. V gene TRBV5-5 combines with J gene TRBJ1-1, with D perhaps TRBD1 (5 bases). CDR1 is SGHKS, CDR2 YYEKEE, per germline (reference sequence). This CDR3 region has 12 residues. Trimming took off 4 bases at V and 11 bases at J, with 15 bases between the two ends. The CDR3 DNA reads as TGTGCCAGCAGCCCGGGGGGGTCACAGGCTTTCTTT. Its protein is CASSPGGSQAFF.

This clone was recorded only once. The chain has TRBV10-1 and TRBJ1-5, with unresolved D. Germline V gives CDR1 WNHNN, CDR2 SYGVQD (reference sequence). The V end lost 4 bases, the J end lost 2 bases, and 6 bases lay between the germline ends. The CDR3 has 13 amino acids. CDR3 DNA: TGCGCCAGCAGTGTCTCAGGCAATCAGCCCCAGCATTTT. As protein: CASSVSGNQPQHF.